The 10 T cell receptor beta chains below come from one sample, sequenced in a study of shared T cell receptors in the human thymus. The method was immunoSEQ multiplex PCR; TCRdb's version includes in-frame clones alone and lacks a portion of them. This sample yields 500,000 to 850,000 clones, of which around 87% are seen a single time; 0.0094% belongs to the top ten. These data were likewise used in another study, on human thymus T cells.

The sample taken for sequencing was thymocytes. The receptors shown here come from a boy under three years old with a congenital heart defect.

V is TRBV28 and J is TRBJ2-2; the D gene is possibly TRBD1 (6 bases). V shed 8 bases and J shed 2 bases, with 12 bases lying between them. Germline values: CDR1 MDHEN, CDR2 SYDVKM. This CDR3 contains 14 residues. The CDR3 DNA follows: TGTGCCAGCCGGCGAGGGGGAAACACCGGGGAGCTGTTTTTT. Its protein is CASRRGGNTGELFF.

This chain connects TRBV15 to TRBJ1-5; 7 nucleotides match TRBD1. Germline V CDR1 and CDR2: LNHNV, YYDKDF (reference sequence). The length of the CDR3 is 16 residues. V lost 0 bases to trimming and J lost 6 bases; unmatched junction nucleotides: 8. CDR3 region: CATSRDLTGSIQPQHF. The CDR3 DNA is TGTGCCACCAGCAGAGATTTGACAGGGAGTATTCAGCCCCAGCATTTT.

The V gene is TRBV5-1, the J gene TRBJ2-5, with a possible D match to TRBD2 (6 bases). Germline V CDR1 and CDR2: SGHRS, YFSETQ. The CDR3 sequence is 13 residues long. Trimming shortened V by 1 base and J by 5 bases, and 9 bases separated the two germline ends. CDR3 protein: CASSLPGVETQYF. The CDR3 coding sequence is TGCGCCAGCAGCTTGCCGGGGGTGGAGACCCAGTACTTC.

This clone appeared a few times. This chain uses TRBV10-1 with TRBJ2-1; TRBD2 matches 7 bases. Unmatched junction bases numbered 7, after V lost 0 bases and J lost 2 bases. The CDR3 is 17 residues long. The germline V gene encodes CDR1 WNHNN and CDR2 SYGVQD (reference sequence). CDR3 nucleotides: TGCGCCAGCAGTGAGTCGAGTAGCGGGCCCGCCTACAATGAGCAGTTCTTC. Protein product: CASSESSSGPAYNEQFF.

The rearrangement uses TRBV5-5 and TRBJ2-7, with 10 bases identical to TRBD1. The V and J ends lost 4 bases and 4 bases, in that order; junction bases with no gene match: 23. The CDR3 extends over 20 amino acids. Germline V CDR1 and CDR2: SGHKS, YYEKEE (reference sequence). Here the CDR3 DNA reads TGTGCCAGCAGCCAGGGACAGGGGTCAAAAGGTGGGCCAGACTTTTACGAGCAGTACTTC. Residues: CASSQGQGSKGGPDFYEQYF.

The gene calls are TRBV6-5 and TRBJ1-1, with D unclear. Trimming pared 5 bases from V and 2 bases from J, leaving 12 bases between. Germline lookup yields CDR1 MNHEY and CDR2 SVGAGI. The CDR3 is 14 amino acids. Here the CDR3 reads CASSPPTENTEAFF. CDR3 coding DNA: TGTGCCAGCAGTCCACCCACAGAAAACACTGAAGCTTTCTTT.

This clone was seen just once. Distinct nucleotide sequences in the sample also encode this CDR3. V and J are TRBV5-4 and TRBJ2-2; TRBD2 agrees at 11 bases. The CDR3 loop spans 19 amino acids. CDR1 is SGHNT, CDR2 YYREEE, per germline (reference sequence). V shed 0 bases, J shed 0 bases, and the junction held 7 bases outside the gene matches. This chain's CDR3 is CASSLGLAGGLTNTGELFF. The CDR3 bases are TGTGCCAGCAGCTTGGGGCTAGCGGGGGGACTAACGAACACCGGGGAGCTGTTTTTT.

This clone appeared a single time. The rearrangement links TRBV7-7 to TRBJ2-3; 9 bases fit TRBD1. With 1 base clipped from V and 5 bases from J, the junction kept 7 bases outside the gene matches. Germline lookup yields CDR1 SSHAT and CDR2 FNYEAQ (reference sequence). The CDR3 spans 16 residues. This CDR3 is CASSLGGTGHGDTQYF. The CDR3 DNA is TGTGCCAGCAGCTTAGGAGGGACAGGGCATGGAGATACGCAGTATTTT.

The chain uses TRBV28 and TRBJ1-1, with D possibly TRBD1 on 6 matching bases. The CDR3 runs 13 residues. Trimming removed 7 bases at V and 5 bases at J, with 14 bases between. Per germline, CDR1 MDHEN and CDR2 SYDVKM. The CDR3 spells CASTTGLDTEAFF. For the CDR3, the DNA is TGTGCCAGCACCACAGGGTTAGATACTGAAGCTTTCTTT.

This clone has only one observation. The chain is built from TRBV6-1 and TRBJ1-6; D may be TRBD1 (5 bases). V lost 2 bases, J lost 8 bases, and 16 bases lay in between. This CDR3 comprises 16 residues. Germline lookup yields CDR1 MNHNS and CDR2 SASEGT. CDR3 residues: CASSEWVMGGDSPLHF. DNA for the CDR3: TGTGCCAGCAGTGAATGGGTGATGGGGGGGGATTCACCCCTCCACTTT.